The 22 T cell receptor beta chains below come from one sample, sequenced in a study of long-term antiretroviral therapy in people with HIV. Survey-level resolution applied to immunoSEQ assay v3.0. The protocol was immunoSEQ multiplex PCR, while the TCRdb copy is restricted to in-frame clones and leaves out a portion. The table includes 20,000 to 25,000 clones, 81% detected once. The input for sequencing was unsorted PBMCs, taken 0.1 years before starting antiretroviral therapy. These receptors were obtained from a man aged 35-49 years with HIV.

This sequence joins TRBV5-4 and TRBJ2-2, with 10 positions matching TRBD2. CDR3 length: 15 amino acids. The trim removed 4 bases at V and 2 bases at J, leaving 2 bases unmatched. Germline CDR1 is SGHNT and CDR2 is YYREEE (reference sequence). CDR3 loop: CASSRTSGNTGELFF. The CDR3 coding sequence is TGTGCCAGCAGCCGGACTAGCGGTAACACCGGGGAGCTGTTTTTT.

The chain couples TRBV7-2 to TRBJ2-3, with D perhaps matching TRBD2 (6 bases). The CDR3 totals 15 residues. V was shortened by 1 base and J by 4 bases, with 12 bases between the two germline ends. The germline CDR1 and CDR2 sequences are SGHTA and FQGNSA. CDR3 residues: CASSLEGWGADTQYF. CDR3 in DNA: TGTGCCAGCAGCTTAGAGGGGTGGGGGGCAGATACGCAGTATTTT.

The J gene is TRBJ1-2, the V gene TRBV7-7; tentative D call: TRBD1 (5 bases). Germline CDR1 SSHAT, CDR2 FNYEAQ (reference sequence). This CDR3 region has 13 residues. DNA of the CDR3: TGTGCAGTAAGTTCACAGGACTTCTATGGCTACACCTTC. Encoded protein: CAVSSQDFYGYTF.

This clone was counted between two and nine times. The chain carries TRBV28 and TRBJ1-5; tentative D call: TRBD1 (5 bases). The CDR3 is 15 residues long. V was trimmed by 6 bases and J by 4 bases, leaving 16 bases between them. Germline CDR1 reads MDHEN; CDR2 reads SYDVKM. CDR3 nucleotides: TGTGCCAGCAGCTCTAAGGGGCGGCTTAATCAGCCCCAGCATTTT. Amino acid sequence: CASSSKGRLNQPQHF. The full variable domain, in which reference TRBV28 and TRBJ1-5 provide the parts outside the CDR3, is DVKVTQSSRYLVKRTGEKVFLECVQDMDHENMFWYRQDPGLGLRLIYFSYDVKMKEKGDIPEGYSVSREKKERFSLILESASTNQTSMYLCASSSKGRLNQPQHFGDGTRLSIL.

This rearrangement joins TRBV28 to TRBJ1-2, with 8 bases aligning to TRBD1. This CDR3 spans 17 amino acids. Unmatched junction bases numbered 17, after V lost 6 bases and J lost 5 bases. From germline, CDR1 is MDHEN and CDR2 SYDVKM. CDR3 sequence: CASRPLNRGRGHYGYTF. CDR3 nucleotide sequence: TGTGCCAGCAGGCCACTAAATCGGGGCAGGGGGCATTATGGCTACACCTTC.

This chain connects TRBV5-1 to TRBJ2-1; 8 bases are shared with TRBD2. The CDR3 extends over 15 amino acids. V was clipped by 3 bases and J by 9 bases; unmatched bases: 11. Germline CDR1 is SGHRS and CDR2 is YFSETQ. The CDR3 loop is CASSSFPGGPAEQFF. DNA of the CDR3: TGCGCCAGCAGCTCATTTCCGGGGGGGCCGGCTGAGCAGTTCTTC.

The chain employs TRBV2 and TRBJ2-5; tentatively, D is TRBD2 (5 bases). Germline V gene data show CDR1 as SNHLY and CDR2 as FYNNEI. The length of the CDR3 is 15 residues. Trimming removed 3 bases from V and 2 bases from J, with 13 bases in between. In nucleotides, the CDR3 is TGTGCCAGCAGTGAGAGGGCACTAGGGCAAGAGACCCAGTACTTC. It translates to CASSERALGQETQYF.

This chain connects TRBV28 to TRBJ2-1; the match to TRBD2 covers 8 bases. Losses at the gene ends were 2 bases for V and 5 bases for J; bases not matched to a gene: 11. This CDR3 has 17 amino acids. Germline CDR1 and CDR2: MDHEN and SYDVKM. CDR3 sequence (DNA): TGTGCCAGCAGTTTACCCGGGGATAGCGGGGTACACAATGAGCAGTTCTTC. Translation gives CASSLPGDSGVHNEQFF.

Regarding this clone: This sample also contains other DNA sequences that code for the same CDR3. The V gene is TRBV18, the J gene TRBJ2-7, with D possibly being TRBD2 (5 bases). Germline CDR1 is KGHSH and CDR2 is LQKENI. The CDR3 sequence is 14 residues long. Trimming removed 3 bases from V and 3 bases from J, with 12 bases in between. The CDR3 DNA follows: TGTGCCAGCTCACCGGGCGGGTTCAGCTACGAGCAGTACTTC. Protein product: CASSPGGFSYEQYF.

This chain joins TRBV5-1 and TRBJ2-3; D is unresolved. Trimming shortened V by 5 bases and J by 2 bases, and 9 bases separated the two germline ends. Germline assignment: CDR1 SGHRS and CDR2 YFSETQ. The CDR3 contains 13 residues. CDR3 loop: CASRATVTDTQYF. CDR3 nucleotides: TGCGCCAGCAGAGCAACAGTCACAGATACGCAGTATTTT.

The chain carries TRBV5-1 and TRBJ1-1; 8 positions match TRBD1. This CDR3 is built from 16 residues. The trim removed 0 bases at V and 0 bases at J, leaving 4 bases unmatched. CDR1 SGHRS and CDR2 YFSETQ come from the germline V gene. CDR3 region: CASSLAQGALNTEAFF. CDR3 in DNA: TGCGCCAGCAGCTTGGCGCAGGGGGCCTTGAACACTGAAGCTTTCTTT.

The V gene is TRBV4-1, the J gene TRBJ1-5, with D tentatively TRBD1 (5 bases). Between the trimmed V and J ends, which lost 0 bases and 7 bases, there was a span of 13 bases. The CDR3 length is 15 residues. Per germline, CDR1 MGHRA and CDR2 YSYEKL. The CDR3 DNA reads as TGCGCCAGCAGCCAAGAATGGGGGACGGGCCAGCCCCAGCATTTT. Amino acids: CASSQEWGTGQPQHF.

The chain combines TRBV11-2 with TRBJ1-4, with D tentatively TRBD1 (5 bases). Between the trimmed V and J ends, which lost 1 base and 4 bases, there was a span of 10 bases. Germline CDR1 and CDR2: SGHAT and FQNNGV. There are 15 residues in the CDR3. CDR3 region: CASSLVGAFNEKLFF. The CDR3 nucleotides read TGTGCCAGCAGCTTAGTTGGGGCCTTTAATGAAAAACTGTTTTTT.

The chain has TRBV28 and TRBJ1-4; D is uncertain. Trimming pared 6 bases from V and 5 bases from J, leaving 10 bases between. CDR1 and CDR2 (germline): MDHEN, SYDVKM. This CDR3 has 13 residues. CDR3 bases: TGTGCCAGCAGAGCGGGTTTAAATGAAAAACTGTTTTTT. Translated, it gives CASRAGLNEKLFF.

The chain joins TRBV2 to TRBJ2-3; maybe TRBD2 (6 bases). V shed 9 bases and J shed 5 bases, with 18 bases lying between them. Germline lookup yields CDR1 SNHLY and CDR2 FYNNEI. This CDR3 has 14 residues. For the CDR3, the DNA is TGTGCCAGGTCAGAGAGACTAGAGAAAGATACGCAGTATTTT. It codes for CARSERLEKDTQYF.

This sequence joins TRBV7-2 and TRBJ2-2, with D perhaps matching TRBD1 or TRBD2 (6 bases each). This CDR3 comprises 16 residues. CDR1 is SGHTA, CDR2 FQGNSA, per germline. Trimming removed 2 bases from V and 1 base from J, with 11 bases in between. CDR3 coding DNA: TGTGCCAGCAGCTTATATGGGGGGCAGAACACCGGGGAGCTGTTTTTT. It encodes CASSLYGGQNTGELFF.

The CDR3 here is CASSQDFGGLETQYF. The CDR3 DNA sequence: TGCGCCAGCAGCCAAGATTTCGGGGGCCTAGAGACCCAGTACTTC. The chain uses TRBV4-1 and TRBJ2-5; possibly TRBD1 or TRBD2 for D (6 bases each). V lost 0 bases and J 4 bases, leaving 12 bases between the germline ends. CDR1 and CDR2 from the germline V gene are MGHRA and YSYEKL. This CDR3 has 15 amino acids.

The J gene is TRBJ1-1, the V gene TRBV7-2, with 10 bases that match TRBD1. The V gene end was trimmed by 1 base and the J gene end by 5 bases; junction bases not matched to a gene: 7. Germline V gene lookup returns CDR1 SGHTA and CDR2 FQGNSA. The CDR3 consists of 16 residues. In DNA form, the CDR3 reads TGTGCCAGCAGCTTAGGACAGGGGGCGCTTATGACTGAAGCTTTCTTT. Encoded protein: CASSLGQGALMTEAFF.

CDR3 DNA sequence: TGTGCCAGCAGTTACGTGGGGGGGCGCTCCGAAGAGACCCAGTACTTC. Translated: CASSYVGGRSEETQYF. The chain joins TRBV6-5 to TRBJ2-5, with a tentative D call TRBD2 (7 bases). The CDR3 totals 16 residues. Germline V gives CDR1 MNHEY, CDR2 SVGAGI. V was clipped by 2 bases and J by 3 bases, with 16 bases between them.

J is TRBJ1-2 and V is TRBV18, with 10 bases aligning to TRBD1. With 2 bases clipped from V and 8 bases from J, the junction kept 5 bases outside the gene matches. Per germline, CDR1 KGHSH and CDR2 LQKENI. This CDR3 spans 14 amino acids. The CDR3 sequence is CASSPSGQGGGYTF. The CDR3 DNA reads as TGTGCCAGCTCACCATCTGGACAGGGGGGAGGCTACACCTTC.

The rearrangement links TRBV18 to TRBJ1-5, with a possible D match to TRBD1 (6 bases). Germline loops: CDR1 KGHSH, CDR2 LQKENI. Trimming removed 3 bases from V and 5 bases from J, with 14 bases in between. CDR3 size: 15 residues. The DNA of the CDR3 is TGTGCCAGCTCACCCTCAACAGGGTACGATCAGCCCCAGCATTTT. Its protein is CASSPSTGYDQPQHF.

This rearrangement joins TRBV11-2 to TRBJ2-3; the D is unclear. V gave up 2 bases and J gave up 2 bases, with 8 bases separating them. Germline CDR1 and CDR2: SGHAT and FQNNGV. This CDR3 is 14 amino acids long. CDR3 nucleotide sequence: TGTGCCAGCAGCTTACACCCCCTCACAGATACGCAGTATTTT. This codes for CASSLHPLTDTQYF.